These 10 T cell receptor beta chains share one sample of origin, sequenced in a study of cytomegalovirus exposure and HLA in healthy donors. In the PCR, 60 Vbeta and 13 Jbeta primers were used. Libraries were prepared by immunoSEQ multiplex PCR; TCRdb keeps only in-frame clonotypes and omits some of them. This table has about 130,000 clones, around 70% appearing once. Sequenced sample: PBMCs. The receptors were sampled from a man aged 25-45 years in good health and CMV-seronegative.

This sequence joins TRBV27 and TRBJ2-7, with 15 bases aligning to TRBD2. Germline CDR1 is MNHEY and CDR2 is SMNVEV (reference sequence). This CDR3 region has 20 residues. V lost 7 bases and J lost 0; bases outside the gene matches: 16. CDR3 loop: CASIIYPPGLAGGPSYEQYF. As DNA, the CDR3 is TGTGCCAGCATTATCTACCCCCCGGGACTAGCGGGGGGCCCCTCCTACGAGCAGTACTTC.

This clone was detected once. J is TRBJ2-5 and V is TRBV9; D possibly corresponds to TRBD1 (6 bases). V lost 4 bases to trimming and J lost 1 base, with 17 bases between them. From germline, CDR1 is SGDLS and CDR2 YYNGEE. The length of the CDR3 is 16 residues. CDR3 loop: CASSKSGQLLQETQYF. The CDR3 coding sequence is TGTGCCAGCAGCAAGAGCGGACAGCTCCTCCAAGAGACCCAGTACTTC.

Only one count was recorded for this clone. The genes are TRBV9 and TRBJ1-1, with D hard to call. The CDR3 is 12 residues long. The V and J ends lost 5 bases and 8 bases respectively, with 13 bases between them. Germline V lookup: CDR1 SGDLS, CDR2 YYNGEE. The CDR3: CASRSLRGEAFF. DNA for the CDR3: TGTGCCAGCAGGAGCCTTAGAGGGGAAGCTTTCTTT.

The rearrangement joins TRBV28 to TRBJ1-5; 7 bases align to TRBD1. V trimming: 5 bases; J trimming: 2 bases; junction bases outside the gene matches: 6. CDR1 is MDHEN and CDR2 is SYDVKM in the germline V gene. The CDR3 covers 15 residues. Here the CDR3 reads CASSTGTEGNQPQHF. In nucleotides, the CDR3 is TGTGCCAGCAGTACCGGGACAGAGGGCAATCAGCCCCAGCATTTT.

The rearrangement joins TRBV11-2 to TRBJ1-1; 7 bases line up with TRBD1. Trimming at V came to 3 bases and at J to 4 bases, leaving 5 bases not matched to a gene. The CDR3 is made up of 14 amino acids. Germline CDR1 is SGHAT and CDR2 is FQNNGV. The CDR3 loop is CASSFHRGPTEAFF. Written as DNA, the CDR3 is TGTGCCAGCAGCTTCCACAGGGGCCCCACTGAAGCTTTCTTT.

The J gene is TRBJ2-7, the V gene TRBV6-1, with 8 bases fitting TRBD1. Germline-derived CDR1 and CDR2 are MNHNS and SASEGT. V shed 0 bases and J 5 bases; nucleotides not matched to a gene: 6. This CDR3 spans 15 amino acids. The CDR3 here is CASSEAKAGGNEQYF. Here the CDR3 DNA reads TGTGCCAGCAGTGAAGCGAAGGCAGGGGGCAACGAGCAGTACTTC.

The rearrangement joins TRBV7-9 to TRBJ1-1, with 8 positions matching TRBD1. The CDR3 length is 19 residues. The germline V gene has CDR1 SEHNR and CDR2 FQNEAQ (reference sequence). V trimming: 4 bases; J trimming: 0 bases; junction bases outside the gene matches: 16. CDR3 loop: CASSSYRGGAATMNTEAFF. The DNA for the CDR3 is TGTGCCAGCAGCTCCTACAGGGGGGGCGCCGCTACTATGAACACTGAAGCTTTCTTT. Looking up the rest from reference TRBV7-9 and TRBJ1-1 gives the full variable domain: DTGVSQNPRHKITKRGQNVTFRCDPISEHNRLYWYRQTLGQGPEFLTYFQNEAQLEKSRLLSDRFSAERPKGSFSTLEIQRTEQGDSAMYLCASSSYRGGAATMNTEAFFGQGTRLTVV.

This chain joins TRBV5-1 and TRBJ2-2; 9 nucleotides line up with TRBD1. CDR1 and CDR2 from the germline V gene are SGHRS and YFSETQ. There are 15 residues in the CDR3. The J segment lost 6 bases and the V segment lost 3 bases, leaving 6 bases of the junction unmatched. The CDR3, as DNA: TGCGCCAGCAGCTCGGGGGACAGGGTTGCCGGGGAGCTGTTTTTT. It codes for CASSSGDRVAGELFF.

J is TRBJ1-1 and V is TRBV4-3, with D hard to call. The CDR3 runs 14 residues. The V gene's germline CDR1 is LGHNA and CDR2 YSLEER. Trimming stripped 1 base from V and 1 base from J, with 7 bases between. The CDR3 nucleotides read TGCGCCAGCAGCCAAGTCGGAGCGAACACTGAAGCTTTCTTT. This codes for CASSQVGANTEAFF.

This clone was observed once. Written as DNA, the CDR3 is TGTGCCAGCAGACGGGGGAGCCCAATCAATGAGCAGTTCTTC. It specifies CASRRGSPINEQFF. The chain uses TRBV27 and TRBJ2-1; D is possibly TRBD2 (6 bases). V was cut by 6 bases and J by 6 bases, with 15 bases left in between. Germline V gene lookup returns CDR1 MNHEY and CDR2 SMNVEV (reference sequence). The CDR3 runs to 14 residues.